This is a list of T cell receptor beta chains from one sample in a study of human T cells and chemical hapten exposure. Using its own MiXCR run on the RACE reads, TCRdb lists one record per CDR3 protein. The sample yields roughly 50,000 distinct CDR3 sequences, over 9.5% seen once. Sequenced here: whole blood, sampled in connection with sensitization to the hapten diphenylcyclopropenone (DPC). These receptors were taken from a woman in her forties or fifties with alopecia areata. Some clones in this sample may be carry-over from other donors' samples. The CDR3 runs from the conserved cysteine through the conserved F or W. The D gene is left open where the match is weak. Clone size appears in some rows only: once, few, many, or a class for an expanded clone.

>TRBD1|TRBJ2-7|TRBV5-5|many
CASSYRQGTYEQYF
TGTGCCAGCAGCTACAGACAGGGCACCTACGAGCAGTACTTC
>NA|TRBJ2-3|TRBV5-1|few
CASSSGVRSTSTDTQYF
TGCGCCAGCAGCTCGGGGGTGCGGAGCACTAGCACAGATACGCAGTATTTT
>NA|TRBJ2-7|TRBV2|NA
CASGGETYEQYF
TGTGCCAGCGGAGGGGAGACCTACGAGCAGTACTTC
>NA|TRBJ2-4|TRBV21-1|many
CASRRERGRSKNIQYF
TGTGCCAGCAGGAGGGAAAGGGGGAGATCCAAAAACATTCAGTACTTC
>NA|TRBJ1-3|TRBV24-1|NA
CATRNTIYF
TGTGCCACCCGAAACACCATATATTTT
>NA|TRBJ1-5|TRBV27|NA
CASSWDGNQPQHF
TGTGCCAGCAGCTGGGACGGTAATCAGCCCCAGCATTTT
>TRBD1|TRBJ1-5|TRBV14|many
CASSQSGTGANQPQHF
TGTGCCAGCAGCCAATCCGGGACAGGGGCTAATCAGCCCCAGCATTTT
>NA|TRBJ1-1|TRBV5-5|NA
CASSLETVGASEAFF
TGTGCCAGCAGCTTGGAAACGGTGGGCGCGTCTGAAGCTTTCTTT
>NA|TRBJ2-5|TRBV20-1|few
CSARRTVETQYF
TGCAGTGCTAGACGGACAGTAGAGACCCAGTACTTC
>TRBD1|TRBJ2-3|TRBV9|NA
CASSLSGTVTDTQYF
TGTGCCAGCAGCCTTTCCGGGACAGTGACAGATACGCAGTATTTT
>NA|TRBJ1-3|TRBV6-5|many
CASRHGNTIYF
TGTGCCAGCAGGCATGGAAACACCATATATTTT
>TRBD2|TRBJ2-1|TRBV5-1|NA
CASSLDSGSSYNEQFF
TGCGCCAGCAGCTTGGATAGCGGGAGTTCCTACAATGAGCAGTTCTTC
>TRBD1|TRBJ1-6|TRBV7-8|NA
CASSGQTGGWSPLHF
TGTGCCAGCAGCGGACAGACAGGGGGGTGGTCACCCCTCCACTTT
>NA|TRBJ2-7|TRBV18|NA
CASSLNIDSSYEQYF
TGTGCCAGCTCACTGAACATAGACAGCTCCTACGAGCAGTACTTC
>NA|TRBJ2-7|TRBV28|NA
CASSRVGNLYEQYF
TGTGCCAGCAGCCGAGTTGGAAACCTCTACGAGCAGTACTTC
>NA|TRBJ2-1|TRBV6-5|NA
CASSQGQGYNEQFF
TGTGCCAGCAGTCAGGGACAAGGCTACAATGAGCAGTTCTTC
>TRBD1|TRBJ1-2|TRBV7-9|many
CASSLAFRQGNGYTF
TGTGCCAGCAGCTTAGCTTTCAGACAGGGTAATGGCTACACCTTC
>NA|TRBJ2-4|TRBV5-1|few
CASSLLPLLLAKNIQYF
TGCGCCAGCAGCTTGCTTCCTCTCTTGCTAGCCAAAAACATTCAGTACTTC
>TRBD1|TRBJ1-4|TRBV12-3/TRBV12-4|many
CASNIYTGGRSEKLFF
TGTGCCAGCAATATATACACAGGGGGCAGAAGTGAAAAACTGTTTTTT
>NA|TRBJ2-7|TRBV2|few
CASSDLRTEQYF
TGTGCCAGCAGTGATTTACGGACTGAGCAGTACTTC
>TRBD2|TRBJ2-7|TRBV20-1|few
CSAVPGLGDYEQYF
TGCAGTGCTGTACCGGGACTAGGGGACTACGAGCAGTACTTC
>NA|TRBJ2-3|TRBV18|NA
CASRTTDTQYF
TGTGCCAGCCGAACGACAGATACGCAGTATTTT
>NA|TRBJ2-4|TRBV6-5|many
CASSYSSQGKNIQYF
TGTGCCAGCAGTTACTCGAGTCAGGGGAAAAACATTCAGTACTTC
>NA|TRBJ2-5|TRBV4-2|NA
CASSHDRRQETQYF
TGTGCCAGCAGCCACGACAGAAGACAAGAGACCCAGTACTTC
>TRBD1|TRBJ1-2|TRBV9|many
CASSPRWGQGIGGYTF
TGTGCCAGCAGCCCCCGCTGGGGACAGGGCATCGGCGGCTACACCTTC
>NA|TRBJ1-1|TRBV2|few
CASSELWTEAFF
TGTGCCAGCAGTGAATTATGGACTGAAGCTTTCTTT
>NA|TRBJ1-4|TRBV9|few
CASSPDSPRHLEKLFF
TGTGCCAGCAGCCCAGACAGCCCCAGGCATCTTGAAAAACTGTTTTTT
>NA|TRBJ1-6|TRBV6-5|many
CASSGDTDSAPLHF
TGTGCCAGCAGTGGGGACACAGACTCGGCACCCCTCCACTTT
>NA|TRBJ2-1|TRBV5-6|many
CASSRDGNSYNEQFF
TGTGCCAGCAGCCGGGACGGAAACTCCTACAATGAGCAGTTCTTC
>NA|TRBJ1-6|TRBV18|NA
CASSPLQYSPNSPLHF
TGTGCCAGCTCACCACTCCAATATAGTCCGAATTCACCCCTCCACTTT
>TRBD2|TRBJ2-3|TRBV7-8|few
CASSTQSGGLAADTQYF
TGTGCCAGCAGCACCCAATCCGGGGGACTAGCGGCAGATACGCAGTATTTT
>TRBD2|TRBJ2-1|TRBV5-1|NA
CASSLALGLGNIEQFF
TGCGCCAGCAGCTTGGCCCTAGGACTAGGGAATATTGAGCAGTTCTTC
>TRBD1|TRBJ2-3|TRBV20-1|NA
CSARTGANTDTQYF
TGCAGTGCAAGGACAGGGGCCAACACAGATACGCAGTATTTT
>NA|TRBJ2-1|TRBV11-2|few
CASSSRGGLDEQFF
TGTGCCAGCAGCTCGAGAGGGGGATTGGATGAGCAGTTCTTC
>NA|TRBJ2-7|TRBV11-2|few
CASSLFAGSMYEQYF
TGTGCCAGCAGTCTCTTCGCAGGGAGCATGTACGAGCAGTACTTC